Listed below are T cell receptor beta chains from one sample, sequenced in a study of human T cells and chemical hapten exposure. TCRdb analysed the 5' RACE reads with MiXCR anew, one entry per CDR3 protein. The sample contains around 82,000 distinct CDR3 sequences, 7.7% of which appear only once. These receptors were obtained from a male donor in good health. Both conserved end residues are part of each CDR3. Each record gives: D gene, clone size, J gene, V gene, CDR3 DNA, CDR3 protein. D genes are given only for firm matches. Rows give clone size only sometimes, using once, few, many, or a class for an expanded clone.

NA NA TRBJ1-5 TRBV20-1 TGCAGTGCTAGACAGGGAGATAGCAATCAGCCCCAGCATTTT CSARQGDSNQPQHF
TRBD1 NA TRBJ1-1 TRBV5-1 TGCGCCAGCAGCTTGGGGGACAGGGTCATGAACACTGAAGCTTTCTTT CASSLGDRVMNTEAFF
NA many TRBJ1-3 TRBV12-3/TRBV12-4 TGTGCCAGCAGATCGCGCACACGGACGGCTGAAATCTCTGGAAACACCATATATTTT CASRSRTRTAEISGNTIYF
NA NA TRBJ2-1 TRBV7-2 TGTGCCAGCAGCTTAGCCCGCGGGCAGGGAAGGGATGAGCAGTTCTTC CASSLARGQGRDEQFF
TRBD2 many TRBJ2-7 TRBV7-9 TGTGCCAGCAGCAGGGACGCGGGGGGAACCTACGAGCAGTACTTC CASSRDAGGTYEQYF
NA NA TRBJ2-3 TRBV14 TGTGCCGGCAGTCGTAGCACAAGAGGAGATACGCAGTATTTT CAGSRSTRGDTQYF
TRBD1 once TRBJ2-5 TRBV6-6 TGTGCCAGCAATTACGACAGGGACCAAGAGACCCAGTACTTC CASNYDRDQETQYF
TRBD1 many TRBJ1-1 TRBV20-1 TGCAGTGCTAGTCGGGACAGCTCGAACACTGAAGCTTTCTTT CSASRDSSNTEAFF
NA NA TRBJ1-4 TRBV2 TGTGCCAGCAGGGCTGCGTTTAATGAAAAACTGTTTTTT CASRAAFNEKLFF
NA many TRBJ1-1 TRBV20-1 TGCAGTGCTAGTAGCCAGGCATCCACTGAAGCTTTCTTT CSASSQASTEAFF
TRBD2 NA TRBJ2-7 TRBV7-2 TGTGCCAGCAGTAGCGGTGGCGAGCGGGGGGGCTCCTACGAGCAGTACTTC CASSSGGERGGSYEQYF
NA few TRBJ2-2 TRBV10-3 TGTGCCATCAAGGGCCAGGGCCTAAACACCGGGGAGCTGTTTTTT CAIKGQGLNTGELFF
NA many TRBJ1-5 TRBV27 TGTGCCAGCAGTTTAAGGGGAAGCAATCAGCCCCAGCATTTT CASSLRGSNQPQHF
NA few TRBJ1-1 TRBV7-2 TGTGCCAGCAGCTTAGCGCTTGATAGGGGAACTGAAGCTTTCTTT CASSLALDRGTEAFF
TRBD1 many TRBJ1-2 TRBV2 TGTGCCAGCACCCGGACAGGGGGCAACTATGGCTACACCTTC CASTRTGGNYGYTF
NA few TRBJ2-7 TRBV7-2 TGTGCCAGCAGCAAAACGGACGTAAGCTCCTACGAGCAGTACTTC CASSKTDVSSYEQYF
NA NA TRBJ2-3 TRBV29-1 TGCAGCGTTGAAGATTCCCAGAGGAGCACAGATACGCAGTATTTT CSVEDSQRSTDTQYF
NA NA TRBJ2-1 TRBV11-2 TGTGCCAGCAGGTCGCGGGCGAATGAGCAGTTCTTC CASRSRANEQFF
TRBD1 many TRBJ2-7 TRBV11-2 TGTGCCAGCAGCTTAGAGCTGGGTACAGGGGTCTCCTACGAGCAGTACTTC CASSLELGTGVSYEQYF
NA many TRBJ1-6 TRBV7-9 TGTGCCAGCAGCTTAGCACCTTTATGGGGAAGGCATGGTTCACCCCTCCACTTT CASSLAPLWGRHGSPLHF
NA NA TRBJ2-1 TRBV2 TGTGCCAGCCTTACAGGAGGCTCCTACAATGAGCAGTTCTTC CASLTGGSYNEQFF
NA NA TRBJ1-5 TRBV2 TGTGCCAGCAGTTGGGGGTTGAATCAGCCCCAGCATTTT CASSWGLNQPQHF
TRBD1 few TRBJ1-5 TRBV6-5 TGTGCCAGCAGTTCCCGGACAGGGGGCAATCAGCCCCAGCATTTT CASSSRTGGNQPQHF
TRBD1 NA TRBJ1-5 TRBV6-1 TGTGCCAGCAGTGAATACAGGGGGCCTGGCAATCAGCCCCAGCATTTT CASSEYRGPGNQPQHF
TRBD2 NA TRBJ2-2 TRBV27 TGTGCCAGCAGTTGGCTAGCGGGAGACTCCGGGGAGCTGTTTTTT CASSWLAGDSGELFF
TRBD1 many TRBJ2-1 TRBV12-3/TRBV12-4 TGTGCCAGCAGTACTACAGGGGCCCATGAGCAGTTCTTC CASSTTGAHEQFF
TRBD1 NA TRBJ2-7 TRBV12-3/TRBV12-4 TGTGCCAGCAGTTTCGGCAGGGGGAAGTACGAGCAGTACTTC CASSFGRGKYEQYF
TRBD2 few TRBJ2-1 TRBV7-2 TGTGCCAGCAGCTGGGGACTAGCGGGGGGGCATAGCTCCTACAATGAGCAGTTCTTC CASSWGLAGGHSSYNEQFF
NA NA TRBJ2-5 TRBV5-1 TGCGCCAGCAGAGGGGAGACCCAGTACTTC CASRGETQYF
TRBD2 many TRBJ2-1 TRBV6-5 TGTGCCAGCAGTTTAGCGGGAGGGACCTACAATGAGCAGTTCTTC CASSLAGGTYNEQFF
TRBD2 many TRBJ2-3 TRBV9 TGTGCCAGCAGCGTAGGGGTAGCGGGAGACCTCACAGATACGCAGTATTTT CASSVGVAGDLTDTQYF
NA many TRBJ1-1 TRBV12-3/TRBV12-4 TGTGCCAGCAGGCCTACGAACACTGAAGCTTTCTTT CASRPTNTEAFF
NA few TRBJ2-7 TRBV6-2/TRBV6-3 TGTGCCAGCAGTTACTCAGAACTTTCCTACGAGCAGTACTTC CASSYSELSYEQYF
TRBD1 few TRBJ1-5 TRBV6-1 TGTGCCAGCAGTGCCGGACAGGGGCCTTTTTCGCCCCAGCATTTT CASSAGQGPFSPQHF
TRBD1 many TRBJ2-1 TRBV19 TGTGCCAGTAGTAAATCACAGGGGGCGCGAGAGCAGTTCTTC CASSKSQGAREQFF
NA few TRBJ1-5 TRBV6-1 TGTGCCAGCAGTGAAAGGGGGGCCGTTCAGCCCCAGCATTTT CASSERGAVQPQHF
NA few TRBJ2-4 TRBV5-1 TGCGCCAGCAGTGACGATCTAGCCAAAAACATTCAGTACTTC CASSDDLAKNIQYF
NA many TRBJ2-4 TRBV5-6 TGTGCCAGCAGCCGCGAAGCCAAAAACATTCAGTACTTC CASSREAKNIQYF
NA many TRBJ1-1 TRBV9 TGTGCCAGCAGCGGACAGGAATACAACACTGAAGCTTTCTTT CASSGQEYNTEAFF
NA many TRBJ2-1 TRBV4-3 TGCGCCAGCAGCCCGGGCAGGGGGGGATCTGATGAGCAGTTCTTC CASSPGRGGSDEQFF
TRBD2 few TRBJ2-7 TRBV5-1 TGCGCCAGCAGCCGAACAGCGGGAGGGCCCTACGAGCAGTACTTC CASSRTAGGPYEQYF
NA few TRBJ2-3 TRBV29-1 TGCAGCGTTGATGGGATCCGAACAGATACGCAGTATTTT CSVDGIRTDTQYF
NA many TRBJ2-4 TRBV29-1 TGCAGCTGCGCTCCGCGGGGTACGGCCAAAAACATTCAGTACTTC CSCAPRGTAKNIQYF
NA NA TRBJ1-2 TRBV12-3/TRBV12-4 TGTGCCAGCAGTCCGGGCCGCGGCTACACCTTC CASSPGRGYTF
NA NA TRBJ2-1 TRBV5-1 TGCGCCAGCAGCTTGGCCTCAAGCGCCCACAATGAGCAGTTCTTC CASSLASSAHNEQFF
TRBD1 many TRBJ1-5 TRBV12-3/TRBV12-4 TGTGCCAGCAGGCGACAGGGAGGCAATCAGCCCCAGCATTTT CASRRQGGNQPQHF
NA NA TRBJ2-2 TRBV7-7 TGTGCCAGCAGCTTAGTCTCCGGAAGAGCCGGGGAGCTGTTTTTT CASSLVSGRAGELFF
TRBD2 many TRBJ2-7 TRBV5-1 TGCGCCAGCAGCTTGGTATCTAGCGGGGCCTACGAGCAGTACTTC CASSLVSSGAYEQYF
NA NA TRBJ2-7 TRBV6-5 TGTGCCAGCAGGCGCCTTGCGGAGGTCGACGAGCAGTACTTC CASRRLAEVDEQYF
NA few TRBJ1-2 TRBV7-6 TGTGCCAGCAGCTCAAACCCAGGATCTAACTATGGCTACACCTTC CASSSNPGSNYGYTF
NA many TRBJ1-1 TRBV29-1 TGCAGCGTTGAAGATATCAAAGGGGCTTTCTTT CSVEDIKGAFF
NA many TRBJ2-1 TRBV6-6 TGTGCCAGCAGTTACGCCCAGGGTATGACGGACAATGAGCAGTTCTTC CASSYAQGMTDNEQFF
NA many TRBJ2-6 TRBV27 TGTGCCAGCAGTACTACAGGGACTTCTGGGGCCAACGTCCTGACTTTC CASSTTGTSGANVLTF
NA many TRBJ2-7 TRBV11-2 TGTGCCAGCAGCCCGATGGGGGGTGACACCTACGAGCAGTACTTC CASSPMGGDTYEQYF
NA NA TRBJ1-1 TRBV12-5 TGTGCTAGTGGTTTGGCGGGGAACACTGAAGCTTTCTTT CASGLAGNTEAFF
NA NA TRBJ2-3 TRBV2 TGTGCCAGCAACCAACGGGGGGCCTCCACAGATACGCAGTATTTT CASNQRGASTDTQYF